The clone carrying this T cell receptor beta chain was observed a handful of times. The antigen remains unidentified. The CDR3 contains 16 residues. The J segment lost 9 bases and the V segment lost 0 bases, leaving 10 bases of the junction unmatched. Germline lookup yields CDR1 SGHRS and CDR2 YFSETQ. The data are from a study of T cell repertoires in cytomegalovirus infection. At the level of the study: In public TCR beta signatures, there were indications of both CMV infection and matching HLA type. Study observations and caveats: Carriage of CMV together with the relevant HLA was identifiable through cumulative public TCR beta family frequency. CMV-specific TCR beta clonotypes restricted by HLA-C dominated the ex vivo response.

TCRdb recomputed calls from the reads with MiXCR, one row per CDR3 protein. This table has hundreds of thousands of distinct CDR3 sequences, approximately 24% appearing once. The chain combines TRBV5-1 with TRBJ2-1, with 9 bases lining up with TRBD2. This receptor was identified in a human donor in good health (CMV status not recorded). Some clones in this sample may be carry-over from other donors' samples. The sequenced material came from CD8+ T cells from PBMCs. CDR3 residues: CASSLGGTSRTGEQFF. The DNA of the CDR3 is TGCGCCAGCAGCTTGGGGGGGACTAGCAGAACAGGTGAGCAGTTCTTC.